The rows below give T cell receptor beta chains drawn from one sample of a study of T cells in Graves' hyperthyroidism and ophthalmopathy. TCRdb passed the multiplex PCR reads through MiXCR, listing each CDR3 protein once. The sample consists of fewer than 650,000 distinct CDR3 sequences, approximately 15% of them appearing once. The sample comprised blood. All receptors come from a woman in her forties with Graves' hyperthyroidism. CDR3s include the opening cysteine and the closing phenylalanine or tryptophan.

cdr3_aa: CASSTRAGGNYEQYF; j_call: TRBJ2-7; v_call: TRBV9
cdr3_aa: CASSPIDKRTGNTIYF; j_call: TRBJ1-3; v_call: TRBV19
cdr3_aa: CATSRDGDIQETQYF; j_call: TRBJ2-5; v_call: TRBV15
cdr3_aa: CATSLTGLPQHF; j_call: TRBJ1-5; v_call: TRBV24-1
cdr3_aa: CASARGVDEQYF; j_call: TRBJ2-7; v_call: TRBV6-1
cdr3_aa: CASSQDEGNQPQHF; j_call: TRBJ1-5; v_call: TRBV3-1
cdr3_aa: CASSESTFIGGYTF; j_call: TRBJ1-2; v_call: TRBV27
cdr3_aa: CASSQWGEAGELFF; j_call: TRBJ2-2; v_call: TRBV28
cdr3_aa: CASSYQTSYNEQFF; j_call: TRBJ2-1; v_call: TRBV5-1
cdr3_aa: CASSFGLQSSYEQYF; j_call: TRBJ2-7; v_call: TRBV5-6
cdr3_aa: CSGRTASSYEQYF; j_call: TRBJ2-7; v_call: TRBV20-1
cdr3_aa: CSAPIGTLGGHPEAFF; j_call: TRBJ1-1; v_call: TRBV20-1
cdr3_aa: CASSDLITDTQYF; j_call: TRBJ2-3; v_call: TRBV25-1
cdr3_aa: CASSSLRGRGDTGELFF; j_call: TRBJ2-2; v_call: TRBV7-2
cdr3_aa: CASSLGQNTYEQYF; j_call: TRBJ2-7; v_call: TRBV25-1
cdr3_aa: CAWRRRDWYSTDTQYF; j_call: TRBJ2-3; v_call: TRBV30
cdr3_aa: CASGLNDRHTDTQYF; j_call: TRBJ2-3; v_call: TRBV12-3/TRBV12-4
cdr3_aa: CAWSLDGRLEAFF; j_call: TRBJ1-1; v_call: TRBV30
cdr3_aa: CASSTGRAIYEQYF; j_call: TRBJ2-7; v_call: TRBV9
cdr3_aa: CAISERGEGSEQYF; j_call: TRBJ2-7; v_call: TRBV10-3
cdr3_aa: CASSSGLAGVGPYNEQFF; j_call: TRBJ2-1; v_call: TRBV28
cdr3_aa: CATQRGQLIPNTGELFF; j_call: TRBJ2-2; v_call: TRBV19
cdr3_aa: CASSSLGGEQYF; j_call: TRBJ2-7; v_call: TRBV7-8
cdr3_aa: CASTGTLQETQYF; j_call: TRBJ2-5; v_call: TRBV2
cdr3_aa: CSARVGTGNEKLFF; j_call: TRBJ1-4; v_call: TRBV20-1
cdr3_aa: CASSQVDWDEQFF; j_call: TRBJ2-1; v_call: TRBV4-1
cdr3_aa: CASLKPGLQNNEQFF; j_call: TRBJ2-1; v_call: TRBV6-1
cdr3_aa: CASSPVTGNTIYF; j_call: TRBJ1-3; v_call: TRBV6-1
cdr3_aa: CASSGGTVSGGRFF; j_call: TRBJ2-2; v_call: TRBV12-3/TRBV12-4
cdr3_aa: CASSLKRDREQFF; j_call: TRBJ2-1; v_call: TRBV7-2
cdr3_aa: CASSFSAGLGANVLTF; j_call: TRBJ2-6; v_call: TRBV7-9
cdr3_aa: CSAWRRQGALFGYTF; j_call: TRBJ1-2; v_call: TRBV20-1